Below are 12 T cell receptor beta chains sequenced from a single sample in a study of blood T cell repertoires in COVID-19. Measured with immunoSEQ multiplex PCR; TCRdb has only the in-frame clones, and not every one. The sample includes about 68,000 clones, 80% to 90% of them seen just once. Sequenced input: peripheral blood. The receptors derive from a woman aged 55-70 years with acute or convalescent COVID-19.

The CDR3 spells CASSPGTSGGAETQYF. CDR3 DNA: TGTGCCAGCAGTCCGGGGACTAGCGGGGGGGCGGAGACCCAGTACTTC. This chain joins TRBV2 and TRBJ2-5; 16 nucleotides line up with TRBD2. The germline V gene encodes CDR1 SNHLY and CDR2 FYNNEI. The CDR3 length is 16 residues. V dropped 5 bases and J dropped 5; count of bases not matched to a gene: 5. Together with reference TRBV2 and TRBJ2-5, the CDR3 gives the full variable domain: EPEVTQTPSHQVTQMGQEVILRCVPISNHLYFYWYRQILGQKVEFLVSFYNNEISEKSEIFDDQFSVERPDGSNFTLKIRSTKLEDSAMYFCASSPGTSGGAETQYFGPGTRLLVL.

The chain uses TRBV27 and TRBJ1-2; 8 bases fit TRBD1. Germline CDR1 and CDR2: MNHEY and SMNVEV (reference sequence). The CDR3 totals 15 residues. Trimming removed 4 bases from V and 2 bases from J; junction bases left unmatched: 6. In nucleotides, the CDR3 is TGTGCCAGCAGTTCCGGACAGGGTTGGAACTATGGCTACACCTTC. Protein sequence: CASSSGQGWNYGYTF.

The rearrangement joins TRBV5-1 to TRBJ1-3; weak D call: TRBD1 (6 bases). The CDR3 extends over 13 amino acids. Trimming removed 5 bases from V and 4 bases from J, with 10 bases in between. Germline V gene lookup returns CDR1 SGHRS and CDR2 YFSETQ. The CDR3 region has the DNA TGCGCCAGCAGAGGGGGAACCGGAAACACCATATATTTT. Translating it yields CASRGGTGNTIYF.

The rearrangement links TRBV30 to TRBJ1-2; TRBD1 is a possible D gene (6 bases). There are 14 residues in the CDR3. Trimming shortened V by 2 bases and J by 8 bases, and 18 bases separated the two germline ends. Germline V gene sequence: CDR1 GTSNPN, CDR2 SVGIG (reference sequence). Written as DNA, the CDR3 is TGTGCCTGGAGTCTACTCGACAGGTCCTGGGGCTACACCTTC. Protein sequence: CAWSLLDRSWGYTF.

The V gene is TRBV18, the J gene TRBJ2-7; D is undetermined. Germline V gene lookup returns CDR1 KGHSH and CDR2 LQKENI. The CDR3 contains 13 residues. The V end was cut by 3 bases, the J end by 0 bases, with 6 bases between. CDR3 DNA sequence: TGTGCCAGCTCACCGGCCCTCTCCTACGAGCAGTACTTC. Translated: CASSPALSYEQYF.

This chain connects TRBV18 to TRBJ1-1; TRBD1 agrees at 7 bases. CDR1 is KGHSH, CDR2 LQKENI, per germline. V shed 8 bases and J 0 bases; nucleotides not matched to a gene: 6. The CDR3 contains 14 residues. The DNA of the CDR3 is TGTGCCAGCACTGCACAGGGGATGAACACTGAAGCTTTCTTT. This translates into CASTAQGMNTEAFF.

This chain links TRBV10-3 with TRBJ1-2; 7 bases fit TRBD1. This CDR3 spans 16 amino acids. The V segment lost 6 bases and the J segment 0 bases; nucleotides outside the gene matches: 10. Per germline, CDR1 ENHRY and CDR2 SYGVKD. This chain's CDR3 is CAIREYTGETNYGYTF. CDR3 nucleotide sequence: TGTGCCATCAGAGAATATACAGGGGAAACTAACTATGGCTACACCTTC.

The table lists this clone with a count of one. This chain connects TRBV5-8 to TRBJ1-4; the D is unclear. The V end lost 5 bases, the J end lost 1 base, and 12 bases lay between the germline ends. The CDR3 extends over 15 amino acids. The germline V gene has CDR1 SGHTS and CDR2 YDEGEE. CDR3 bases: TGTGCCAGCAGTTTAAAACTCCTAACTAATGAAAAACTGTTTTTT. It codes for CASSLKLLTNEKLFF.

The chain has TRBV18 and TRBJ2-5, with D possibly being TRBD2 (6 bases). Germline V gene lookup returns CDR1 KGHSH and CDR2 LQKENI. Trimming shortened V by 5 bases and J by 2 bases, and 18 bases separated the two germline ends. This CDR3 has 16 amino acids. The CDR3 bases are TGTGCCAGCTCAGACGGACGTTCCGGGAGACAAGAGACCCAGTACTTC. Amino acid sequence: CASSDGRSGRQETQYF.

The gene calls are TRBV24-1 and TRBJ2-1; D is perhaps TRBD2 (6 bases). The V gene lost 8 bases and the J gene lost 3 bases, with 19 bases spanning the gap. Germline assignment: CDR1 KGHDR and CDR2 SFDVKD. This CDR3 spans 16 amino acids. CDR3: CATNPPGLSDYNEQFF. The CDR3 DNA reads as TGTGCCACCAACCCTCCGGGACTGAGCGACTACAATGAGCAGTTCTTC.

The chain uses TRBV12-3 or TRBV12-4 and TRBJ1-2; D possibly corresponds to TRBD1 (5 bases). This CDR3 is built from 12 residues. V was pared by 7 bases and J by 4 bases, with 10 bases between. The CDR3 region is CASTRDSYGYTF. As DNA, the CDR3 is TGTGCCAGCACCAGGGATAGCTATGGCTACACCTTC.

This chain links TRBV5-4 with TRBJ2-3; possible D gene TRBD2, 6 bases. Trimming removed 0 bases at V and 1 base at J, with 9 bases between. The CDR3 extends over 15 amino acids. Germline V gene sequence: CDR1 SGHNT, CDR2 YYREEE (reference sequence). This CDR3 reads CASSLAPGGTDTQYF. CDR3 bases: TGTGCCAGCAGCTTGGCTCCGGGAGGCACAGATACGCAGTATTTT.